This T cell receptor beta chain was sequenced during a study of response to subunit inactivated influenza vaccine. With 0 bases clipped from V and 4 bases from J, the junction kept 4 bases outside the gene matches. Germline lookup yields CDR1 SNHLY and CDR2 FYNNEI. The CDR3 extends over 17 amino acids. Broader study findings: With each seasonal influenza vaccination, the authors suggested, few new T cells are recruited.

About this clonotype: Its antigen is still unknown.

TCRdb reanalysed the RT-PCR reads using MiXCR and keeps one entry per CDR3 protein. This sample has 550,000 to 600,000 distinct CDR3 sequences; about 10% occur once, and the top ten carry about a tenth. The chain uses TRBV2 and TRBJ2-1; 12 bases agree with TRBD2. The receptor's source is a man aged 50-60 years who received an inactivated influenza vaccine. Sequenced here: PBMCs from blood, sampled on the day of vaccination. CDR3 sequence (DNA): TGTGCCAGCAGTGAAGCGTATGGACTAGCGGGATACAATGAGCAGTTCTTC. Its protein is CASSEAYGLAGYNEQFF.